This TCR beta chain was recovered during a study of T cells in Graves' hyperthyroidism and ophthalmopathy. Looking at the study overall: Peripheral blood was taken when the disease was first diagnosed, before any treatment began.

Overall study results and limits: Most thyroid clonotypes that were expanded above 0.001 also turned up in blood. Model output signaled ophthalmopathy a median about seven months ahead of onset.

Diagnoses rested on clinical symptoms, serum thyroxine and TRAb, thyroid ultrasound and orbital computed tomography. RNA transcripts were the template for amplifying TCR beta CDR3 regions. The HTBI set primed first-round TCR CDR3 RT-PCR. MiXCR, applied by TCRdb to the multiplex PCR reads, yields one record per CDR3 protein. Here the sample spans about 640,000 distinct CDR3 sequences, under 25% being singletons. Per germline, CDR1 MDHEN and CDR2 SYDVKM. The V segment lost 6 bases and the J segment 8 bases; nucleotides outside the gene matches: 13. This CDR3 is built from 15 residues. This clonotype was seen a handful of times. Its antigen is unknown.

Sequencing used blood. The clonotype was recovered from a man aged 30 to 45 with Graves' ophthalmopathy. The chain employs TRBV28 and TRBJ1-5; TRBD1 matches at 7 bases. The CDR3 loop reads CASRRDSSVHEPQHF. The CDR3 DNA follows: TGTGCCAGCAGAAGGGACAGTTCGGTGCATGAGCCCCAGCATTTT.